Each of the 3 T cell receptor beta chains below was sequenced from the same sample in a study of T cell responses to AZD1222 COVID-19 vaccine (dated by TCRdb to about 2021). According to the study, the label for this sample's time point signals: baseline before first vaccination. Library construction relied on the immunoSEQ multiplex PCR assay. TCRdb took this table from immuneACCESS and kept in-frame rearrangements with V and J called. Such tables lack part of the clones; where checked against another copy, unresolved V genes explain under half of the gap, and the rest is unexplained. The table for this sample lists approximately 74,000 clones; roughly 89% of them were counted only once. Of the sample, roughly 2.4% falls within the top ten clones. Source: peripheral blood, taken on day 0 of AZD1222 vaccination. The receptor source for this set is an adult in good health.

The chain combines TRBV27 with TRBJ1-2; a possible D gene is TRBD1 (5 bases). Germline CDR1 MNHEY, CDR2 SMNVEV (reference sequence). Trimming removed 6 bases at V and 8 bases at J, with 19 bases between. CDR3 size: 14 residues. CDR3 sequence: CASRAGPLGGGYTF. The CDR3 DNA reads as TGTGCCAGCAGGGCAGGGCCTCTTGGTGGAGGCTACACCTTC.

The V and J genes are TRBV4-3 and TRBJ2-1; TRBD1 matches 9 bases. V was clipped by 3 bases and J by 7 bases; unmatched bases: 13. This CDR3 is 17 amino acids long. Germline V gene data show CDR1 as LGHNA and CDR2 as YSLEER. The CDR3 DNA reads as TGCGCCAGCAGCCAGGGCGCCGGGACAGGGAGGTTGAATGAGCAGTTCTTC. As protein: CASSQGAGTGRLNEQFF.

V gene TRBV6-4 combines with J gene TRBJ2-3, with TRBD2 as a possible D gene (5 bases). CDR1 MRHNA and CDR2 SNTAGT come from the germline V gene. Trimming removed 6 bases at V and 1 base at J, with 11 bases between. CDR3 size: 14 residues. The chain's CDR3 is CASRRERGTDTQYF. The DNA of the CDR3 is TGTGCCAGCAGGAGGGAGAGAGGCACAGATACGCAGTATTTT.